A single sample gave rise to the 25 T cell receptor beta chains below, sequenced in a study of metastatic and nonmetastatic thyroid tumors. MiXCR re-clonotyped the PCR reads for TCRdb. The sample yields more than 35,000 clones, roughly 15% seen once. Thyroid surgery was preceded by no treatment in any patient. The sequencing sample was made of blood. The receptors shown here come from a male donor with papillary thyroid cancer or a benign thyroid nodule (not recorded which). Some clones in this sample may be carry-over from other donors' samples.

This clone was seen more than once but under ten times. A junction boundary mismatches the germline segment, possibly from a read error. The V gene is TRBV6-5, the J gene TRBJ1-1, with unresolved D. The CDR3 is 13 residues long. Germline loops: CDR1 MNHEY, CDR2 SVGAGI. DNA of the CDR3: TGTGCCAGCATTAGGGTGGGGAACACTGAATCTTTCTTT. It encodes CASIRVGNTESFF.

There are many counts of this clone. The chain combines TRBV5-6 with TRBJ2-5; D is perhaps TRBD1 or TRBD2 (6 bases each). V was clipped by 1 base and J by 5 bases, with 15 bases between them. The V gene's germline CDR1 is SGHDT and CDR2 YYEEEE. The CDR3 has 15 residues. This CDR3 reads CASSLRGVRSETQYF. The CDR3 DNA sequence: TGTGCCAGCAGCTTGAGGGGGGTGCGGTCGGAGACCCAGTACTTC.

This clone was recorded at least ten times. The rearrangement joins TRBV28 to TRBJ2-1, with D perhaps TRBD1 (6 bases). The ends were cut back, 8 bases at V and 4 bases at J, with 18 bases in the middle. The CDR3 loop spans 15 amino acids. Germline V gene sequence: CDR1 MDHEN, CDR2 SYDVKM. The CDR3 sequence is CASYGTDRRYNEQFF. The CDR3 nucleotides read TGTGCCAGCTACGGCACGGACAGAAGATACAATGAGCAGTTCTTC.

There are many counts of this clone. This rearrangement joins TRBV19 to TRBJ2-3; D not resolved. Between the trimmed V and J ends, which lost 10 bases and 0 bases, there was a span of 14 bases. This CDR3 has 14 amino acids. CDR1 is LNHDA and CDR2 is SQIVND in the germline V gene (reference sequence). The CDR3 DNA is TGTGCCACCGCTCCGACCTTTAGCACAGATACGCAGTATTTT. Translation: CATAPTFSTDTQYF.

This sequence joins TRBV6-6 and TRBJ2-7, with D perhaps TRBD2 (5 bases). The CDR3 runs to 12 residues. CDR1 is MNHNY, CDR2 SVGAGI, per germline (reference sequence). Trimming stripped 0 bases from V and 13 bases from J, with 13 bases between. Here the CDR3 DNA reads TGTGCCAGCAGTTACTCGAGGGTCAGCCAATACTTC. Translated: CASSYSRVSQYF.

Of note for this clone: A much larger clone is a single base away; this may be a read error. This CDR3 is also generated by other DNA sequences in the sample. The chain combines TRBV4-2 with TRBJ1-1; D might be TRBD1 (5 bases). Germline V gene sequence: CDR1 LGHNA, CDR2 YNFKEQ. The CDR3 covers 17 residues. V lost 5 bases to trimming and J lost 1 base, with 20 bases between them. CDR3 nucleotide sequence: TGTGCCAGCAGCGGGGGTCTTGGAGGGGCCAAGAACACTGAAGCTTTCTTT. As protein: CASSGGLGGAKNTEAFF.

The chain couples TRBV5-1 to TRBJ1-1, with D possibly being TRBD1 (5 bases). Germline V gene data show CDR1 as SGHRS and CDR2 as YFSETQ. The CDR3 sequence is 17 residues long. V lost 2 bases, J lost 5 bases, and 22 bases lay in between. Here the CDR3 reads CASSLQRPGIGETEAFF. CDR3 bases: TGCGCCAGCAGCTTACAACGCCCCGGTATAGGGGAGACTGAAGCTTTCTTT.

This clone was observed at least ten times. The identical CDR3 is also encoded by other nucleotide sequences in the sample. The J gene is TRBJ1-2, the V gene TRBV5-1, with 7 bases aligning to TRBD1. V lost 4 bases, J lost 8 bases, and 11 bases stayed unmatched. This CDR3 comprises 14 residues. The V gene's germline CDR1 is SGHRS and CDR2 YFSETQ. Here the CDR3 DNA reads TGCGCCAGCAGCCCCGGGACAGCGGCTTCGGGCTACACCTTC. Encoded protein: CASSPGTAASGYTF.

This clone appeared a few times. This rearrangement joins TRBV28 to TRBJ2-1; 10 nucleotides agree with TRBD2. Germline-derived CDR1 and CDR2 are MDHEN and SYDVKM. The CDR3 contains 16 residues. J lost 0 bases, V lost 5 bases, and 4 bases had no gene match. CDR3 nucleotide sequence: TGTGCCAGCAGTAAAATAGCGGGGGGCTCCTACAATGAGCAGTTCTTC. Residues: CASSKIAGGSYNEQFF.

Many counts were recorded for this clone. V and J are TRBV12-3 or TRBV12-4 and TRBJ2-2, with D unresolved. Trimming took 5 bases from V and 6 from J, leaving 10 bases between them. CDR3 length: 13 residues. CDR3 protein: CASSGSYAGELFF. The CDR3 DNA is TGTGCCAGCAGTGGTTCGTACGCCGGGGAGCTGTTTTTT.

This clone has just a few counts. A much bigger clone sits one base away, suggesting this may be a read error. The chain employs TRBV5-5 and TRBJ2-2; D unclear. The CDR3 is 16 amino acids. Germline V lookup: CDR1 SGHKS, CDR2 YYEKEE (reference sequence). Trimming shortened V by 3 bases and J by 5 bases, and 17 bases separated the two germline ends. As DNA, the CDR3 is TGTGCCAGCAGCTCGAAACTTATAGGGTGGACCGGGGAGCTGTTTTTT. Translating it yields CASSSKLIGWTGELFF.

This clone qualifies as medium-sized (0.01 to 0.1%). The chain combines TRBV6-2 or TRBV6-3 with TRBJ2-1; no clear D. This CDR3 contains 13 residues. Germline CDR1 and CDR2: MNHEY and SVGEGT. V dropped 7 bases and J dropped 7 bases, with 14 bases sitting between them. In DNA form, the CDR3 reads TGTGCCAGCAAGTTGGCAAATTTAAATGAGCAGTTCTTC. This translates into CASKLANLNEQFF.

A few counts support this clone. It is likely a read error, because the conserved phenylalanine at the end of the CDR3 is missing. No DNA is shown, since the ends of the CDR3 on it are uncertain; the CDR3 is the one TCRdb lists. Other DNA sequences in the sample encode the same CDR3. The chain couples TRBV5-1 to TRBJ2-2. Germline lookup yields CDR1 SGHRS and CDR2 YFSETQ. Ends included, the CDR3 has 8 residues. The CDR3 protein is CASNRAAG.

This clone has ten or more counts. This chain uses TRBV12-5 with TRBJ2-7; D perhaps matches TRBD2 (5 bases). Germline CDR1 reads LGHNT; CDR2 reads FRNRAP. The CDR3 loop spans 13 amino acids. The ends were cut back, 1 base at V and 3 bases at J, with 7 bases in the middle. The CDR3 is CASGLDGGYEQYF. The CDR3 nucleotides are TGTGCTAGTGGTTTGGACGGAGGCTACGAGCAGTACTTC.

This clone was seen repeatedly, ten times or more. This may be a read error: a much more frequent sequence differs by one nucleotide. Different DNA sequences within this sample yield the same CDR3. The rearrangement joins TRBV27 to TRBJ2-5; TRBD2 matches at 11 bases. This CDR3 has 15 amino acids. Germline V gene sequence: CDR1 MNHEY, CDR2 SMNVEV (reference sequence). Unmatched junction bases numbered 11, after V lost 9 bases and J lost 5 bases. CDR3 in amino acids: CASSPHTSGGETQYF. The CDR3 region has the DNA TGTGCCAGTAGTCCTCATACTAGCGGGGGCGAGACCCAGTACTTC.

This clone was recorded at least ten times. Since a much larger clone is just one base distant, this may be a read error. This CDR3 is also generated by other DNA sequences in the sample. This rearrangement joins TRBV10-2 to TRBJ2-7; no clear D. The CDR3 extends over 12 amino acids. Trimming left V 5 bases short and J 2 bases short, with 7 bases between. Germline loops: CDR1 WSHSY, CDR2 SAAADI. CDR3 in amino acids: CASSSTPYEQYF. CDR3 in DNA: TGCGCCAGCAGTTCTACGCCCTACGAGCAGTACTTC.

This clone was detected many times. The V gene is TRBV20-1, the J gene TRBJ2-1; possibly TRBD2 for D (5 bases). Germline V CDR1 and CDR2: DFQATT, SNEGSKA (reference sequence). V was cut by 7 bases and J by 4 bases, with 8 bases left in between. The CDR3 has 11 amino acids. The CDR3 nucleotides are TGCAGTGTGGACTTATACAATGAGCAGTTCTTC. Protein sequence: CSVDLYNEQFF.

The CDR3 reads CASSSPGTGYGYTF. The CDR3 DNA is TGTGCCAGCAGCTCCCCCGGGACAGGGTATGGCTACACCTTC. The V call is TRBV7-8, the J call TRBJ1-2, with TRBD1 identical over 9 bases. The CDR3 length is 14 residues. Germline-derived CDR1 and CDR2 are SGHVS and FQNEAQ. Unmatched junction bases numbered 5, after V lost 4 bases and J lost 5 bases. The complete variable domain, with remaining parts taken from reference TRBV7-8 and TRBJ1-2, reads GAGVSQSPRYKVAKRGQDVALRCDPISGHVSLFWYQQALGQGPEFLTYFQNEAQLDKSGLPSDRFFAERPEGSVSTLKIQRTQQEDSAVYLCASSSPGTGYGYTFGSGTRLTVV.

Ten or more counts support this clone. The V and J genes are TRBV6-2 or TRBV6-3 and TRBJ2-1, with 7 bases lining up with TRBD2. This CDR3 has 14 amino acids. Looked up from germline, CDR1 is MNHEY and CDR2 is SVGEGT. Trimming removed 7 bases from V and 4 bases from J; junction bases left unmatched: 7. CDR3 in amino acids: CASTTGGGYNEQFF. In DNA, the CDR3 is TGTGCCAGCACCACGGGGGGAGGGTACAATGAGCAGTTCTTC.

The genes are TRBV20-1 and TRBJ2-2, with D possibly matching TRBD1 (5 bases). This CDR3 comprises 15 residues. Germline V gene sequence: CDR1 DFQATT, CDR2 SNEGSKA (reference sequence). Trimming took off 6 bases at V and 0 bases at J, with 14 bases between the two ends. CDR3 residues: CSAPSQGSNTGELFF. The CDR3 region has the DNA TGCAGTGCGCCGTCGCAGGGTTCGAACACCGGGGAGCTGTTTTTT.

This clone was detected only a few times. The junction departs from germline at one end; a sequencing error may be responsible. At the DNA level, this CDR3 is encoded by other sequences in the same sample as well. The V and J genes are TRBV19 and TRBJ2-5; D is unclear. This CDR3 has 15 amino acids. CDR1 and CDR2 (germline): LNHDA, SQIVND (reference sequence). The CDR3 nucleotides read TGTGCCAGTAGTCCCGGTGTCGGGTACCAAGAGACCCAGCACTTC. Amino acids: CASSPGVGYQETQHF. Based on the CDR3 plus reference TRBV19 and TRBJ2-5, the full variable domain is DGGITQSPKYLFRKEGQNVTLSCEQNLNHDAMYWYRQDPGQGLRLIYYSQIVNDFQKGDIAEGYSVSREKKESFPLTVTSAQKNPTAFYLCASSPGVGYQETQHFGPGTRLLVL.

This clone was counted many times. The genes are TRBV27 and TRBJ1-2; D call uncertain. V was cut by 7 bases and J by 4 bases, with 10 bases left in between. CDR1 MNHEY and CDR2 SMNVEV come from the germline V gene (reference sequence). The CDR3 spans 12 residues. The CDR3 DNA is TGTGCCAGCACTGAGGACGGCTATGGCTACACCTTC. Translating gives CASTEDGYGYTF.

This clone came up many times. In the same sample, other DNA sequences code for this CDR3. The V and J genes are TRBV20-1 and TRBJ2-7, with D perhaps matching TRBD1 or TRBD2 (6 bases each). V was trimmed by 5 bases and J by 4 bases, leaving 21 bases between them. From germline, CDR1 is DFQATT and CDR2 SNEGSKA (reference sequence). The CDR3 covers 15 residues. CDR3 sequence (DNA): TGCAGTGCTGCTCCGGGTGGGGGGCGTCTGTACGAGCAGTACTTC. Residues: CSAAPGGGRLYEQYF.

The chain uses TRBV11-1 and TRBJ1-2, with 10 bases fitting TRBD1. The CDR3 contains 18 residues. V trimming: 3 bases; J trimming: 2 bases; junction bases outside the gene matches: 12. Germline V gene data show CDR1 as SGHAT and CDR2 as FQDESV (reference sequence). CDR3: CASSFFRQGAQLNYGYTF. CDR3 DNA sequence: TGTGCCAGCAGCTTCTTCAGACAGGGGGCTCAACTAAACTATGGCTACACCTTC.

This clone showed up many times. This rearrangement joins TRBV19 to TRBJ2-3; D is perhaps TRBD1 or TRBD2 (5 bases each). V was trimmed by 3 bases and J by 4 bases, leaving 17 bases between them. Germline CDR1 reads LNHDA; CDR2 reads SQIVND (reference sequence). This CDR3 has 16 residues. DNA of the CDR3: TGTGCCAGTAGTATGTTGCTGGGACCTACGGCAGATACGCAGTATTTT. Its translation: CASSMLLGPTADTQYF.